Below, 25 T cell receptor beta chains from the same sample are listed, as sequenced in a study of cytomegalovirus exposure and HLA in healthy donors. Data came from immunoSEQ multiplex PCR; TCRdb stores just in-frame clones and leaves some out. The sample has under 250,000 clones; more than 75% are singletons. Sequencing was carried out using PBMCs. These receptor sequences come from a man aged 18 to 29 in good health and CMV-seropositive.

The rearrangement links TRBV7-6 to TRBJ2-7, with D maybe TRBD1 (7 bases). The CDR3 extends over 15 amino acids. CDR1 and CDR2 (germline): SGHVS, FNYEAQ. V dropped 3 bases and J dropped 5 bases, with 17 bases sitting between them. In DNA, the CDR3 is TGTGCCAGCAGCTTGAGGGGGCAGGGGGGCCACGAGCAGTACTTC. Its translation is CASSLRGQGGHEQYF.

This chain uses TRBV6-5 with TRBJ2-2; D unresolved. The CDR3 consists of 15 residues. The V end was cut by 6 bases, the J end by 0 bases, with 11 bases between. CDR1 is MNHEY and CDR2 is SVGAGI in the germline V gene. CDR3 in amino acids: CASRKGLANTGELFF. CDR3 bases: TGTGCCAGCAGAAAAGGTCTAGCGAACACCGGGGAGCTGTTTTTT.

The CDR3: CASSFRQGAARGNEKLFF. In DNA, the CDR3 is TGTGCCAGCAGCTTCAGACAGGGGGCGGCGAGGGGTAATGAAAAACTGTTTTTT. The V gene is TRBV5-4, the J gene TRBJ1-4; TRBD1 matches 10 bases. Trimming cost V 2 bases and J 4 bases; bases outside gene matches: 11. The CDR3 loop spans 18 amino acids. Germline lookup yields CDR1 SGHNT and CDR2 YYREEE (reference sequence).

The CDR3 loop is CASSQEAGLNTEAFF. Here the CDR3 DNA reads TGCGCCAGCAGCCAAGAGGCGGGTTTGAACACTGAAGCTTTCTTT. The chain is built from TRBV4-1 and TRBJ1-1; D remains unclear. Germline CDR1 MGHRA, CDR2 YSYEKL. With 0 bases removed from V and 0 bases from J, the gap between germline ends came to 8 bases. The CDR3 is 15 amino acids.

This chain links TRBV4-3 with TRBJ2-1, with D possibly being TRBD1 (5 bases). V lost 0 bases to trimming and J lost 2 bases, with 11 bases between them. Germline loops: CDR1 LGHNA, CDR2 YSLEER. The CDR3 runs to 16 residues. The CDR3 region is CASSQEPRVTYNEQFF. The CDR3 DNA reads TGCGCCAGCAGCCAAGAACCCAGGGTCACCTACAATGAGCAGTTCTTC.

The chain has TRBV27 and TRBJ1-2, with a tentative D call TRBD1 (6 bases). Germline V CDR1 and CDR2: MNHEY, SMNVEV (reference sequence). This CDR3 is 15 amino acids long. V dropped 4 bases and J dropped 7 bases, with 19 bases sitting between them. The CDR3 loop is CASSSRTDLYGGYTF. The DNA of the CDR3 is TGTGCCAGCAGTTCGAGGACAGACCTCTATGGTGGCTACACCTTC.

This clone showed up just a few times. This sequence joins TRBV19 and TRBJ1-5; tentatively, D is TRBD1 (6 bases). This CDR3 comprises 15 residues. Germline V gene lookup returns CDR1 LNHDA and CDR2 SQIVND (reference sequence). The germline V and J ends were trimmed by 7 bases and 2 bases, with 15 bases remaining between them. The CDR3 region has the DNA TGTGCCAGTACCACCGGGACAAGAGGCAATCAGCCCCAGCATTTT. It codes for CASTTGTRGNQPQHF.

The chain links TRBV29-1 to TRBJ2-1, with D perhaps given as TRBD1 or TRBD2 (6 bases each). The CDR3 is 18 amino acids. Trimming removed 3 bases from V and 0 bases from J, with 21 bases in between. Per the germline V gene, CDR1 is SQVTM and CDR2 is ANQGSEA. CDR3 DNA sequence: TGCAGCGTTGACGGGTTGATAGCGGAGGGGGGCTCCTACAATGAGCAGTTCTTC. It is translated as CSVDGLIAEGGSYNEQFF.

The CDR3 reads CASIPLTGDTGELFF. CDR3 DNA sequence: TGTGCCAGCATTCCCTTAACAGGGGACACCGGGGAGCTGTTTTTT. J is TRBJ2-2 and V is TRBV28; 7 bases are shared with TRBD1. The junction had 8 bases not matched to a gene; V was cut back by 7 bases and J by 3 bases. The CDR3 totals 15 residues. CDR1 and CDR2 from the germline V gene are MDHEN and SYDVKM. The whole variable domain, filled in from reference TRBV28 and TRBJ2-2, reads DVKVTQSSRYLVKRTGEKVFLECVQDMDHENMFWYRQDPGLGLRLIYFSYDVKMKEKGDIPEGYSVSREKKERFSLILESASTNQTSMYLCASIPLTGDTGELFFGEGSRLTVL.

This chain joins TRBV2 and TRBJ1-5; TRBD1 might be the D (5 bases). Germline V gene lookup returns CDR1 SNHLY and CDR2 FYNNEI. V lost 8 bases and J lost 3, with 11 bases in between. The CDR3 loop spans 13 amino acids. The CDR3 region is CASGSGFNQPQHF. The CDR3 nucleotides read TGTGCCAGCGGGTCAGGGTTCAATCAGCCCCAGCATTTT.

The J gene is TRBJ2-1, the V gene TRBV11-2; D remains unclear. Germline CDR1 is SGHAT and CDR2 is FQNNGV. The CDR3 has 13 amino acids. V was cut by 3 bases and J by 0 bases, with 3 bases left in between. CDR3 coding DNA: TGTGCCAGCAGCTTCAGCTCCTACAATGAGCAGTTCTTC. Its protein product is CASSFSSYNEQFF.

J is TRBJ2-7 and V is TRBV10-3; a weak D match, TRBD1 (5 bases). Germline loops: CDR1 ENHRY, CDR2 SYGVKD. V was shortened by 11 bases and J by 3 bases, with 14 bases between the two germline ends. The CDR3 is 12 amino acids. Here the CDR3 reads CAAGARIYEQYF. The CDR3 bases are TGTGCCGCTGGGGCCAGGATCTACGAGCAGTACTTC.

V usage is TRBV6-4 and J usage is TRBJ2-3, with 8 bases that match TRBD2. CDR1 and CDR2 (germline): MRHNA, SNTAGT. V gave up 0 bases and J gave up 0 bases; unmatched junction bases: 5. This CDR3 spans 17 amino acids. The CDR3 loop reads CASSDSGRGSSTDTQYF. CDR3 bases: TGTGCCAGCAGTGACTCCGGGAGGGGATCTAGCACAGATACGCAGTATTTT.

The genes are TRBV29-1 and TRBJ1-2, with D tentatively TRBD1 (5 bases). The CDR3 is made up of 11 amino acids. Germline V gene data show CDR1 as SQVTM and CDR2 as ANQGSEA. The V end was cut by 1 base, the J end by 7 bases, with 7 bases between. CDR3 in amino acids: CSVEVQGGYTF. In DNA, the CDR3 is TGCAGCGTTGAAGTCCAGGGTGGCTACACCTTC.

The chain couples TRBV5-4 to TRBJ1-1; D gene uncertain. The CDR3 sequence is 15 residues long. Trimming took 0 bases from V and 3 from J, leaving 12 bases between them. Germline values: CDR1 SGHNT, CDR2 YYREEE (reference sequence). CDR3 nucleotides: TGTGCCAGCAGCTTGGAACCCAGGCCAGACACTGAAGCTTTCTTT. It is translated as CASSLEPRPDTEAFF. The variable domain in full, with the rest retrieved from reference TRBV5-4 and TRBJ1-1, is ETGVTQSPTHLIKTRGQQVTLRCSSQSGHNTVSWYQQALGQGPQFIFQYYREEENGRGNFPPRFSGLQFPNYSSELNVNALELDDSALYLCASSLEPRPDTEAFFGQGTRLTVV.

The rearrangement joins TRBV18 to TRBJ2-7; D unclear. This CDR3 is built from 12 residues. Trimming shortened V by 6 bases and J by 7 bases, and 13 bases separated the two germline ends. In germline, CDR1 is KGHSH, CDR2 LQKENI. Written as DNA, the CDR3 is TGTGCCAGCTCCCGAGGTAGGGAAGAGCAGTACTTC. Its translation: CASSRGREEQYF.

J is TRBJ2-7 and V is TRBV28; 9 bases agree with TRBD2. The CDR3 contains 16 residues. CDR1 and CDR2 from the germline V gene are MDHEN and SYDVKM. V was clipped by 3 bases and J by 4 bases; unmatched bases: 10. The DNA of the CDR3 is TGTGCCAGCAGTTTTCTAGCGGGATATACCCCATACGAGCAGTACTTC. Its translation: CASSFLAGYTPYEQYF.

The chain combines TRBV30 with TRBJ1-4; no reliable D call. Trimming pared 0 bases from V and 8 bases from J, leaving 4 bases between. The CDR3 consists of 11 residues. CDR1 is GTSNPN, CDR2 SVGIG, per germline (reference sequence). The CDR3 here is CAWSVGEKLFF. CDR3 in DNA: TGTGCCTGGAGTGTGGGCGAAAAACTGTTTTTT.

CDR3 region: CSVASGSRDEQFF. The CDR3, as DNA: TGCAGCGTTGCTAGCGGGAGTAGGGATGAGCAGTTCTTC. The chain uses TRBV29-1 and TRBJ2-1, with 10 bases lining up with TRBD2. Germline assignment: CDR1 SQVTM and CDR2 ANQGSEA. J gave up 8 bases and V 4 bases, and 5 bases lay outside the gene matches. The CDR3 contains 13 residues.

The chain employs TRBV28 and TRBJ1-4, with a weak D call TRBD1 (5 bases). The V end was cut by 3 bases, the J end by 7 bases, with 15 bases between. The CDR3 totals 15 residues. The V gene's germline CDR1 is MDHEN and CDR2 SYDVKM. The chain's CDR3 is CASSFSGISLEKLFF. CDR3 bases: TGTGCCAGCAGTTTCTCAGGGATATCGCTTGAAAAACTGTTTTTT.

Regarding this clone: This sample also contains other DNA sequences that code for the same CDR3. The rearrangement joins TRBV5-4 to TRBJ2-7; D not certain. V dropped 0 bases and J dropped 3 bases, with 1 base sitting between them. CDR1 and CDR2 from the germline V gene are SGHNT and YYREEE (reference sequence). The CDR3 covers 11 residues. The CDR3: CASSLDYEQYF. The CDR3 nucleotides read TGTGCCAGCAGCTTGGACTACGAGCAGTACTTC.

This sequence joins TRBV11-3 and TRBJ1-5; 7 bases line up with TRBD1. Germline V gene lookup returns CDR1 SGHNT and CDR2 YENEEA. The V and J ends lost 10 bases and 9 bases, in that order; junction bases with no gene match: 15. This CDR3 comprises 14 residues. DNA for the CDR3: TGTGCCACTTCAGGGGGGCAATCACGTTGGCCCCAGCATTTT. Its protein is CATSGGQSRWPQHF.

This chain links TRBV9 with TRBJ1-3; 7 nucleotides line up with TRBD1. The CDR3 runs 14 residues. Trimming removed 2 bases from V and 1 base from J; junction bases left unmatched: 0. Germline loops: CDR1 SGDLS, CDR2 YYNGEE. CDR3 sequence reads: CASSVTGSGNTIYF. Written as DNA, the CDR3 is TGTGCCAGCAGCGTGACAGGGTCTGGAAACACCATATATTTT.

This sequence joins TRBV12-2 and TRBJ2-1. TRBV12-2 is designated a pseudogene. This CDR3 is 17 amino acids long. Here the CDR3 DNA reads TGTGCAAGTCGCTTAGCCTCCGGGACCTCCACCCTCAATGAGCAGTTCTTC. Its translation is CASRLASGTSTLNEQFF.

DNA for the CDR3: TGTGCCAGCAGCTCCTCCGGAGGCAGGGGGAACACCGGGGAGCTGTTTTTT. Protein sequence: CASSSSGGRGNTGELFF. The V and J genes are TRBV7-8 and TRBJ2-2; possible D gene TRBD1, 6 bases. The CDR3 is 17 amino acids. CDR1 and CDR2 from the germline V gene are SGHVS and FQNEAQ. Between the trimmed V and J ends, which lost 4 bases and 1 base, there was a span of 16 bases.